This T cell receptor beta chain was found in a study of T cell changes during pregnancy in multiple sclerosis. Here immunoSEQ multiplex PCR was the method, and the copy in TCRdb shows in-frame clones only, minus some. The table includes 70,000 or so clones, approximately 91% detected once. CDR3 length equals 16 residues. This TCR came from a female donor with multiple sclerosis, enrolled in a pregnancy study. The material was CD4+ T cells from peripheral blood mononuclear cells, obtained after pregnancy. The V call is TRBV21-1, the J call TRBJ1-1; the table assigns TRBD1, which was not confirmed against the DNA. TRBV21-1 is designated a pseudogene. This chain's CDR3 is CASSPGSGALNTEAFF. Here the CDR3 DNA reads TGTGCCAGCAGCCCCGGGTCAGGGGCTTTGAACACTGAAGCTTTCTTT.